What follows are 23 T cell receptor beta chains derived from one specimen sequenced in a study of blood T cell repertoires in COVID-19. The method was immunoSEQ multiplex PCR; TCRdb's version includes in-frame clones alone and lacks a portion of them. The sample consists of about 300,000 clones, under 90% of them appearing once. Sequenced: PBMCs or T cells enriched from blood (not recorded which). The receptors shown here come from a woman aged 18 to 35 who had recovered from COVID-19.

This chain uses TRBV19 with TRBJ1-1, with D maybe TRBD1 (5 bases). Germline values: CDR1 LNHDA, CDR2 SQIVND (reference sequence). Trimming removed 2 bases at V and 10 bases at J, with 11 bases between. This CDR3 has 12 amino acids. The CDR3 here is CASSIRGAGAFF. As DNA, the CDR3 is TGTGCCAGTAGTATAAGGGGTGCTGGAGCTTTCTTT. Together with reference TRBV19 and TRBJ1-1, the CDR3 gives the full variable domain: DGGITQSPKYLFRKEGQNVTLSCEQNLNHDAMYWYRQDPGQGLRLIYYSQIVNDFQKGDIAEGYSVSREKKESFPLTVTSAQKNPTAFYLCASSIRGAGAFFGQGTRLTVV.

The chain is built from TRBV27 and TRBJ2-5; D is unclear. The germline V gene encodes CDR1 MNHEY and CDR2 SMNVEV (reference sequence). The CDR3 has 14 amino acids. V lost 9 bases and J 5 bases, leaving 19 bases between the germline ends. The CDR3 is CASRSRPEAETQYF. In nucleotides, the CDR3 is TGTGCCAGTCGGTCGCGCCCCGAGGCGGAGACCCAGTACTTC.

This chain joins TRBV10-3 and TRBJ1-5, with D perhaps TRBD1 (5 bases). V was clipped by 5 bases and J by 2 bases, with 10 bases between them. The germline V gene encodes CDR1 ENHRY and CDR2 SYGVKD. The CDR3 has 14 amino acids. The CDR3 protein is CAISQGRGNQPQHF. CDR3 bases: TGTGCCATCAGTCAGGGAAGGGGCAATCAGCCCCAGCATTTT.

This clone has a handful of counts. V usage is TRBV11-1 and J usage is TRBJ2-5; a possible D gene is TRBD2 (5 bases). The CDR3 extends over 14 amino acids. Germline V lookup: CDR1 SGHAT, CDR2 FQDESV (reference sequence). V lost 5 bases and J 3 bases, leaving 13 bases between the germline ends. This CDR3 is CASSRTLREETQYF. CDR3 nucleotides: TGTGCCAGCAGCCGGACCTTGAGGGAAGAGACCCAGTACTTC.

The chain links TRBV29-1 to TRBJ1-1, with D unresolved. V was shortened by 6 bases and J by 7 bases, with 9 bases between the two germline ends. The CDR3 extends over 10 amino acids. Germline V gives CDR1 SQVTM, CDR2 ANQGSEA. CDR3 in amino acids: CSVVQYEAFF. Here the CDR3 DNA reads TGCAGCGTCGTACAGTATGAAGCTTTCTTT.

This chain uses TRBV5-4 with TRBJ2-3; tentative D call: TRBD1 (6 bases). The CDR3 length is 14 residues. Germline-derived CDR1 and CDR2 are SGHNT and YYREEE (reference sequence). The ends were cut back, 2 bases at V and 5 bases at J, with 12 bases in the middle. The CDR3 protein is CASSFPGARDTQYF. CDR3 nucleotides: TGTGCCAGCAGCTTTCCAGGGGCCAGAGATACGCAGTATTTT.

The V and J genes are TRBV18 and TRBJ1-1; D is undetermined. This CDR3 is built from 16 residues. CDR1 is KGHSH and CDR2 is LQKENI in the germline V gene. V lost 6 bases and J 1 base, leaving 18 bases between the germline ends. CDR3 nucleotide sequence: TGTGCCAGCTCGCCCGCTTCGGGGAGTTGGAACACTGAAGCTTTCTTT. Residues: CASSPASGSWNTEAFF.

In its sample, this clone was seen many times. The rearrangement uses TRBV12-5 and TRBJ1-4; 9 nucleotides match TRBD1. The CDR3 is made up of 16 amino acids. The V gene's germline CDR1 is LGHNT and CDR2 FRNRAP. V trimming: 1 base; J trimming: 4 bases; junction bases outside the gene matches: 4. The CDR3: CASGLGGTGINEKLFF. The CDR3 DNA follows: TGTGCTAGTGGTTTGGGCGGGACAGGGATTAATGAAAAACTGTTTTTT.

This clone was recorded a few times. The chain combines TRBV5-1 with TRBJ2-1; TRBD1 aligns across 7 bases. The V gene end was trimmed by 4 bases and the J gene end by 6 bases; junction bases not matched to a gene: 10. CDR3 length: 15 amino acids. Germline V gene sequence: CDR1 SGHRS, CDR2 YFSETQ. CDR3 residues: CASSRTDRASNEQFF. The CDR3 DNA follows: TGCGCCAGCAGCCGAACCGACAGGGCTTCCAATGAGCAGTTCTTC. Full variable domain (rest looked up from reference TRBV5-1 and TRBJ2-1): KAGVTQTPRYLIKTRGQQVTLSCSPISGHRSVSWYQQTPGQGLQFLFEYFSETQRNKGNFPGRFSGRQFSNSRSEMNVSTLELGDSALYLCASSRTDRASNEQFFGPGTRLTVL.

This clone occurred once. The rearrangement uses TRBV7-9 and TRBJ2-1, with 7 nucleotides matching TRBD1. Germline V CDR1 and CDR2: SEHNR, FQNEAQ (reference sequence). Trimming took 5 bases from V and 6 from J; bases not matched to a gene: 13. CDR3 length equals 16 residues. DNA of the CDR3: TGTGCCAGCAGCCCCTCCGGACAGGAGATTTTCAATGAGCAGTTCTTC. This codes for CASSPSGQEIFNEQFF.

The chain combines TRBV19 with TRBJ1-2; the match to TRBD1 covers 7 bases. V was clipped by 9 bases and J by 3 bases; unmatched bases: 7. CDR3 length: 13 amino acids. Germline V lookup: CDR1 LNHDA, CDR2 SQIVND (reference sequence). The CDR3 reads CASRQGEYYGYTF. In DNA, the CDR3 is TGTGCCAGCCGACAGGGCGAATACTATGGCTACACCTTC.

V and J are TRBV6-5 and TRBJ1-6; 7 bases match TRBD1. CDR3 length: 15 residues. Trimming took 4 bases from V and 7 from J; bases not matched to a gene: 7. Per germline, CDR1 MNHEY and CDR2 SVGAGI. CDR3 DNA sequence: TGTGCCAGCAGTTTTAGTGCAGGGGGGAATTCACCCCTCCACTTT. Encoded protein: CASSFSAGGNSPLHF.

The genes are TRBV29-1 and TRBJ2-5, with 8 bases matching TRBD2. The CDR3 contains 13 residues. V lost 7 bases, J lost 2 bases, and 6 bases stayed unmatched. Germline CDR1 SQVTM, CDR2 ANQGSEA. The CDR3 sequence: CSAWTSHQETQYF. In DNA, the CDR3 is TGCAGCGCCTGGACTAGCCATCAAGAGACCCAGTACTTC.

The CDR3 sequence is CASGLPQPFAGNTIYF. In DNA, the CDR3 is TGTGCTAGTGGTTTGCCTCAACCGTTTGCGGGAAACACCATATATTTT. This chain uses TRBV12-5 with TRBJ1-3; D gene uncertain. V was trimmed by 2 bases and J by 4 bases, leaving 15 bases between them. The V gene's germline CDR1 is LGHNT and CDR2 FRNRAP. The CDR3 sequence is 16 residues long.

The chain combines TRBV5-5 with TRBJ1-3; D is unresolved. The germline V gene encodes CDR1 SGHKS and CDR2 YYEKEE (reference sequence). V was trimmed by 2 bases and J by 1 base, leaving 7 bases between them. CDR3 length: 14 residues. The CDR3 sequence is CASSFRTSGNTIYF. CDR3 DNA: TGTGCCAGCAGCTTCCGGACTTCTGGAAACACCATATATTTT.

The chain carries TRBV6-5 and TRBJ2-1, with TRBD2 identical over 11 bases. Germline values: CDR1 MNHEY, CDR2 SVGAGI. V was clipped by 5 bases and J by 4 bases; unmatched bases: 4. This CDR3 contains 15 residues. The CDR3 region is CASSPTSGGYNEQFF. CDR3 coding DNA: TGTGCCAGCAGTCCCACTAGCGGGGGATACAATGAGCAGTTCTTC.

The J gene is TRBJ1-1, the V gene TRBV7-9; the match to TRBD1 covers 8 bases. The V segment lost 1 base and the J segment 5 bases; nucleotides outside the gene matches: 12. Germline CDR1 and CDR2: SEHNR and FQNEAQ (reference sequence). CDR3 size: 17 residues. The CDR3 sequence: CASSLDGRGRGLTEAFF. The CDR3, as DNA: TGTGCCAGCAGCTTAGATGGCAGGGGGCGAGGATTAACTGAAGCTTTCTTT.

The chain carries TRBV4-1 and TRBJ1-1; D is undetermined. V was pared by 1 base and J by 1 base, with 16 bases between. The CDR3 has 17 residues. Per the germline V gene, CDR1 is MGHRA and CDR2 is YSYEKL. The chain's CDR3 is CASSQASTSGGNTEAFF. The CDR3 DNA sequence: TGCGCCAGCAGCCAAGCTTCGACCTCCGGAGGGAACACTGAAGCTTTCTTT.

This clone came up once. The rearrangement uses TRBV5-8 and TRBJ1-2; D remains unclear. From germline, CDR1 is SGHTS and CDR2 YDEGEE. Trimming stripped 0 bases from V and 4 bases from J, with 13 bases between. The CDR3 is 15 amino acids. CDR3 DNA: TGTGCCAGCAGCTTGGGGCTGGAGGTCCGCTATGGCTACACCTTC. As protein: CASSLGLEVRYGYTF.

The J gene is TRBJ1-2, the V gene TRBV7-9; perhaps TRBD1 as D (5 bases). CDR1 and CDR2 from the germline V gene are SEHNR and FQNEAQ (reference sequence). V lost 7 bases and J 6 bases, leaving 15 bases between the germline ends. CDR3 length equals 13 residues. The CDR3 spells CASTLLYRNGYTF. For the CDR3, the DNA is TGTGCCAGCACCTTGCTTTACAGGAATGGCTACACCTTC. The variable domain in full, completed from reference TRBV7-9 and TRBJ1-2, reads DTGVSQNPRHKITKRGQNVTFRCDPISEHNRLYWYRQTLGQGPEFLTYFQNEAQLEKSRLLSDRFSAERPKGSFSTLEIQRTEQGDSAMYLCASTLLYRNGYTFGSGTRLTVV.

This clone was seen a handful of times. The V and J genes are TRBV30 and TRBJ1-5; 11 bases line up with TRBD1. J was trimmed by 5 bases and V by 2 bases; bases with no gene match: 2. This CDR3 has 14 amino acids. The V gene's germline CDR1 is GTSNPN and CDR2 SVGIG (reference sequence). This CDR3 reads CAWSPGQGDQPQHF. The CDR3 bases are TGTGCCTGGAGTCCGGGACAGGGGGATCAGCCCCAGCATTTT.

This chain links TRBV7-9 with TRBJ1-2, with TRBD1 matching over 9 bases. The CDR3 runs to 15 residues. The trim removed 5 bases at V and 7 bases at J, leaving 11 bases unmatched. Per the germline V gene, CDR1 is SEHNR and CDR2 is FQNEAQ (reference sequence). CDR3 DNA: TGTGCCAGCAGCGCCCCGGGACAGGGTTCGGCTGGCTACACCTTC. Encoded protein: CASSAPGQGSAGYTF.

J is TRBJ1-4 and V is TRBV5-4, with a weak D call TRBD1 (6 bases). From germline, CDR1 is SGHNT and CDR2 YYREEE (reference sequence). The CDR3 loop spans 17 amino acids. The V and J ends lost 2 bases and 5 bases respectively, with 19 bases between them. CDR3 residues: CASSFGTSRGGNEKLFF. The CDR3 coding sequence is TGTGCCAGCAGCTTCGGGACTTCCCGCGGGGGCAATGAAAAACTGTTTTTT.